This TCR beta chain was captured in a study of regulatory and conventional T cells in RAG deficiency. With regard to this clone: Its specificity is unknown.

Germline assignment: CDR1 MNHEY and CDR2 SMNVEV (reference sequence). This CDR3 is 15 amino acids long. After removal of 5 bases from V and 6 bases from J, the junction contained 10 bases not matched to a gene. Generated by immunoSEQ multiplex PCR, the TCRdb table keeps only in-frame clones and is missing some. In the table there are fewer than 30,000 clones, nearly 95% of which are singletons. Blood CD4+ CD25-low CD127-high conventional T cells supplied the genomic DNA template. Whole-study results and caveats: In Omenn syndrome, Treg and Tconv repertoires overlapped >80%. Treg unique TCR beta sequences were approximately 96-fold fewer in Omenn syndrome and CID/AS patients than controls.

The same data also contributed to another study, on regulatory T cells. As that report states: The primer mix had 52 TRBV and 13 TRBJ primers. Skewed V and J usage and few unique V-J pairs marked patient repertoires, most in Tregs.

This chain joins TRBV27 and TRBJ2-7; TRBD1 aligns across 10 bases. The source of this sequence is a human donor in good health. The sequenced sample consisted of CD25- CD4+ T cells sorted from blood. The CDR3 loop is CASSPVSGTGVEQYF. In DNA form, the CDR3 reads TGTGCCAGCAGTCCCGTCTCCGGGACAGGGGTCGAGCAGTACTTC.